Presented here are 27 T cell receptor beta chains from one specimen sequenced in a study of T cells in Graves' hyperthyroidism and ophthalmopathy (dated by TCRdb to the late 2010s). Libraries were prepared through multiplex PCR. For sequencing, an Illumina HiSeq 2000 was employed. Amplification of TCR beta CDR3 regions was carried out from RNA transcripts. A first-round RT-PCR of the TCR CDR3 used the HTBI primer set with the Qiagen OneStep RT-PCR kit. TCRdb reprocessed the public reads (quality trimming at Q25 with fastp, clone calling with MiXCR) and kept in-frame beta chains. Every distinct CDR3 protein forms one entry, paired with its most common genes and DNA. For this sample there are around 340,000 distinct CDR3 sequences; roughly a sixth appear just once. The ten largest clones represent 30% to 35% of the sample. Sequencing was done on a sample of blood. Receptor source: a woman aged 25 to 39 with Graves' hyperthyroidism that later progressed to Graves' ophthalmopathy.

This rearrangement joins TRBV4-1 to TRBJ2-1; D remains ambiguous. In germline, CDR1 is MGHRA, CDR2 YSYEKL. The CDR3 extends over 16 amino acids. The V end was cut by 0 bases, the J end by 8 bases, with 17 bases between. DNA for the CDR3: TGCGCCAGCAGCCAAGAAGGTCTTATGAACGAGGATGAGCAGTTCTTC. Its translation: CASSQEGLMNEDEQFF.

The J gene is TRBJ2-1, the V gene TRBV9, with TRBD2 as a possible D gene (6 bases). Germline CDR1 is SGDLS and CDR2 is YYNGEE. CDR3 length: 16 amino acids. Trimming took 3 bases from V and 0 from J, leaving 13 bases between them. The CDR3 DNA follows: TGTGCCAGCAGCGGGGATAGCGGTAGCTCCTACAATGAGCAGTTCTTC. It encodes CASSGDSGSSYNEQFF.

This chain uses TRBV6-1 with TRBJ1-2; 9 nucleotides align to TRBD1. Unmatched junction bases numbered 3, after V lost 6 bases and J lost 4 bases. The germline CDR1 and CDR2 sequences are MNHNS and SASEGT. This CDR3 contains 13 residues. CDR3 amino acids: CASSATGGYGYTF. The DNA for the CDR3 is TGTGCCAGCAGCGCGACAGGGGGCTATGGCTACACCTTC.

This sequence joins TRBV6-2 or TRBV6-3 and TRBJ1-1, with 7 bases that match TRBD1. This CDR3 has 16 amino acids. V shed 7 bases and J 4 bases; nucleotides not matched to a gene: 15. CDR1 MNHEY and CDR2 SVGEGT come from the germline V gene. The CDR3 region has the DNA TGTGCCAGCACCCTCCGGGGTCCAGGGGGGGTCACTGAAGCTTTCTTT. The encoded protein is CASTLRGPGGVTEAFF.

This clonotype came up many times. The genes are TRBV28 and TRBJ1-6; 9 nucleotides agree with TRBD1. Per the germline V gene, CDR1 is MDHEN and CDR2 is SYDVKM. Trimming took 6 bases from V and 8 from J; bases not matched to a gene: 5. The CDR3 sequence is 14 residues long. The CDR3 protein is CASRRTGADSPLHF. CDR3 nucleotide sequence: TGTGCCAGCAGGAGGACAGGGGCGGATTCACCCCTCCACTTT.

This clonotype came up many times. DNA of the CDR3: TGTGCCAGCGGAGCGTCGGGACTCCTAGGAGAGACCCAGTACTTC. Its protein product is CASGASGLLGETQYF. V gene TRBV2 combines with J gene TRBJ2-5; D is possibly TRBD2 (6 bases). V was cut by 8 bases and J by 4 bases, with 20 bases left in between. This CDR3 region has 15 residues. Germline V gene sequence: CDR1 SNHLY, CDR2 FYNNEI.

V is TRBV12-3 or TRBV12-4 and J is TRBJ2-1, with 8 bases fitting TRBD2. The CDR3 contains 15 residues. Unmatched junction bases numbered 5, after V lost 4 bases and J lost 3 bases. The CDR3 region is CASSSTAGDYNEQFF. The CDR3, as DNA: TGTGCCAGCAGTTCCACAGCGGGAGACTACAATGAGCAGTTCTTC.

This clonotype was observed many times. The V call is TRBV20-1, the J call TRBJ2-3, with 7 bases identical to TRBD1. The CDR3 has 15 residues. CDR1 is DFQATT, CDR2 SNEGSKA, per germline (reference sequence). J gave up 1 base and V 6 bases, and 10 bases lay outside the gene matches. The CDR3 sequence: CSATIGGVGTDTQYF. Written as DNA, the CDR3 is TGCAGTGCAACCATAGGGGGCGTCGGCACAGATACGCAGTATTTT.

This clonotype showed up many times. The V call is TRBV28, the J call TRBJ2-3; 14 bases are a match to TRBD2. The germline CDR1 and CDR2 sequences are MDHEN and SYDVKM. Trimming at V came to 3 bases and at J to 4 bases, leaving 3 bases not matched to a gene. The CDR3 is made up of 16 amino acids. In DNA, the CDR3 is TGTGCCAGCAGTTTCGGACTAGCGGGGGGTCCAGATACGCAGTATTTT. Translating it yields CASSFGLAGGPDTQYF. Using reference TRBV28 and TRBJ2-3 for the parts outside the CDR3, the full variable domain is DVKVTQSSRYLVKRTGEKVFLECVQDMDHENMFWYRQDPGLGLRLIYFSYDVKMKEKGDIPEGYSVSREKKERFSLILESASTNQTSMYLCASSFGLAGGPDTQYFGPGTRLTVL.

The chain uses TRBV5-1 and TRBJ2-1; 9 bases match TRBD1. The CDR3 extends over 15 amino acids. The V gene end was trimmed by 4 bases and the J gene end by 9 bases; junction bases not matched to a gene: 11. Germline CDR1 is SGHRS and CDR2 is YFSETQ. CDR3 nucleotide sequence: TGCGCCAGCAGCCCCCGGGACAGGGTAACGGGTGAGCAGTTCTTC. This sequence encodes CASSPRDRVTGEQFF. The full variable domain, its missing parts supplied by reference TRBV5-1 and TRBJ2-1, is KAGVTQTPRYLIKTRGQQVTLSCSPISGHRSVSWYQQTPGQGLQFLFEYFSETQRNKGNFPGRFSGRQFSNSRSEMNVSTLELGDSALYLCASSPRDRVTGEQFFGPGTRLTVL.

This clonotype has at least ten counts. This rearrangement joins TRBV15 to TRBJ2-3, with D perhaps being TRBD1 or TRBD2 (5 bases each). Trimming pared 3 bases from V and 3 bases from J, leaving 13 bases between. From germline, CDR1 is LNHNV and CDR2 YYDKDF (reference sequence). The CDR3 totals 15 residues. CDR3 amino acids: CATSSLGEGTDTQYF. DNA of the CDR3: TGTGCCACCAGCAGTTTGGGGGAAGGGACAGATACGCAGTATTTT.

The sample holds many counts of this clonotype. The gene calls are TRBV28 and TRBJ2-7; D possibly corresponds to TRBD1 (6 bases). The CDR3 runs to 14 residues. Trimming removed 6 bases from V and 2 bases from J, with 14 bases in between. CDR1 and CDR2 (germline): MDHEN, SYDVKM. The CDR3 spells CASSRDRDTYEQYF. The CDR3 region has the DNA TGTGCCAGCAGCCGTGACCGGGACACCTACGAGCAGTACTTC.

This clonotype was counted a few times. The V gene is TRBV7-9, the J gene TRBJ2-7; 8 nucleotides match TRBD1. Per the germline V gene, CDR1 is SEHNR and CDR2 is FQNEAQ (reference sequence). V shed 5 bases, J shed 2 bases, and the junction held 8 bases outside the gene matches. The CDR3 covers 15 residues. Written as DNA, the CDR3 is TGTGCCAGCAGCCCCCGGACAGGGTCTCCCTACGAGCAGTACTTC. Its protein product is CASSPRTGSPYEQYF.

The chain recombines TRBV20-1 with TRBJ2-7; tentatively, D is TRBD2 (6 bases). CDR3 length: 12 residues. V was cut by 8 bases and J by 4 bases, with 15 bases left in between. CDR1 DFQATT and CDR2 SNEGSKA come from the germline V gene (reference sequence). The DNA for the CDR3 is TGCAGTAACCGACTAGGCGGGTACGAGCAGTACTTC. Encoded protein: CSNRLGGYEQYF.

The rearrangement joins TRBV6-1 to TRBJ2-1; 14 bases fit TRBD2. CDR1 is MNHNS and CDR2 is SASEGT in the germline V gene. J lost 5 bases, V lost 10 bases, and 4 bases had no gene match. This CDR3 is 14 amino acids long. DNA for the CDR3: TGTGCCACCGAGGGACTAGCGGGAGACAATGAGCAGTTCTTC. This translates into CATEGLAGDNEQFF.

Many counts were recorded for this clonotype. V usage is TRBV6-1 and J usage is TRBJ1-6; D is unresolved. The CDR3 has 12 residues. V shed 7 bases and J shed 7 bases, with 8 bases lying between them. Germline V gene lookup returns CDR1 MNHNS and CDR2 SASEGT. CDR3 in amino acids: CASNHGNSPLHF. CDR3 DNA: TGTGCCAGCAACCACGGGAATTCACCCCTCCACTTT.

The genes are TRBV3-1 and TRBJ2-4, with 7 bases fitting TRBD2. CDR3 size: 17 residues. With 3 bases clipped from V and 1 base from J, the junction kept 9 bases outside the gene matches. CDR1 and CDR2 from the germline V gene are LGHDT and YNNKEL (reference sequence). The chain's CDR3 is CASSQFPSGDAKNIQYF. DNA of the CDR3: TGTGCCAGCAGCCAGTTCCCTAGCGGAGATGCCAAAAACATTCAGTACTTC.

This clonotype was counted between two and nine times. The chain links TRBV7-9 to TRBJ2-7, with D possibly matching TRBD1 (6 bases). Germline V gives CDR1 SEHNR, CDR2 FQNEAQ (reference sequence). CDR3 length: 15 amino acids. V was clipped by 5 bases and J by 4 bases, with 18 bases between them. CDR3 residues: CASSRPGQYEYEQYF. The CDR3 DNA is TGTGCCAGCAGCCGACCAGGACAGTACGAGTACGAGCAGTACTTC.

CDR3 nucleotides: TGCGCCAGCAGCCAAGGTACAGGGTTTTTAGATACGCAGTATTTT. Encoded protein: CASSQGTGFLDTQYF. J is TRBJ2-3 and V is TRBV4-1; possibly TRBD1 for D (6 bases). Germline-derived CDR1 and CDR2 are MGHRA and YSYEKL. V was clipped by 1 base and J by 5 bases, with 13 bases between them. The CDR3 sequence is 15 residues long.

This clonotype was recorded at least ten times. J is TRBJ2-7 and V is TRBV24-1; no reliable D call. Trimming stripped 4 bases from V and 4 bases from J, with 16 bases between. CDR3 length: 15 amino acids. From germline, CDR1 is KGHDR and CDR2 SFDVKD. CDR3 sequence: CATSDHPGPIYEQYF. CDR3 coding DNA: TGTGCCACCAGTGACCATCCGGGCCCTATTTACGAGCAGTACTTC.

Many counts were recorded for this clonotype. The V and J genes are TRBV2 and TRBJ2-2, with 13 bases lining up with TRBD2. This CDR3 has 16 residues. CDR1 and CDR2 from the germline V gene are SNHLY and FYNNEI. Trimming removed 6 bases from V and 3 bases from J; junction bases left unmatched: 4. CDR3 in DNA: TGTGCCAGCAGGGACACTAGCGGGAGGGACACCGGGGAGCTGTTTTTT. It yields the protein CASRDTSGRDTGELFF.

Many counts were recorded for this clonotype. The chain carries TRBV27 and TRBJ2-7, with 7 positions matching TRBD1. Germline CDR1 is MNHEY and CDR2 is SMNVEV (reference sequence). The V and J ends lost 5 bases and 1 base, in that order; junction bases with no gene match: 5. The CDR3 is made up of 14 amino acids. The CDR3 sequence is CASSLQGMSYEQYF. The CDR3, as DNA: TGTGCCAGCAGTCTACAGGGGATGTCCTACGAGCAGTACTTC.

This clonotype was counted at least ten times. The chain recombines TRBV5-1 with TRBJ2-2; D gene uncertain. Germline assignment: CDR1 SGHRS and CDR2 YFSETQ. The CDR3 extends over 14 amino acids. V was pared by 5 bases and J by 3 bases, with 11 bases between. The CDR3 coding sequence is TGCGCCAGCAGTTCGGCAGGAGACACCGGGGAGCTGTTTTTT. Its protein product is CASSSAGDTGELFF. Filled out from reference TRBV5-1 and TRBJ2-2, the complete variable domain reads KAGVTQTPRYLIKTRGQQVTLSCSPISGHRSVSWYQQTPGQGLQFLFEYFSETQRNKGNFPGRFSGRQFSNSRSEMNVSTLELGDSALYLCASSSAGDTGELFFGEGSRLTVL.

This clonotype was counted ten times or more. This chain joins TRBV7-8 and TRBJ2-5; TRBD2 matches 11 bases. The V segment lost 5 bases and the J segment 1 base; nucleotides outside the gene matches: 18. Looked up from germline, CDR1 is SGHVS and CDR2 is FQNEAQ. The CDR3 length is 20 residues. CDR3 DNA: TGTGCCAGCAGCGACTGGAGGGGGCCTAGACTAGCGGGGCGCCAAGAGACCCAGTACTTC. Translated: CASSDWRGPRLAGRQETQYF.

This clonotype was seen many times. The chain recombines TRBV11-1 with TRBJ2-7, with a tentative D call TRBD2 (5 bases). V gave up 4 bases and J gave up 6 bases, with 16 bases separating them. There are 14 residues in the CDR3. Germline V gives CDR1 SGHAT, CDR2 FQDESV (reference sequence). DNA for the CDR3: TGTGCCAGCAGCTCCGGATTCCGGGGAAGCGAGCAGTACTTC. Translation: CASSSGFRGSEQYF.

The sample holds many counts of this clonotype. This chain connects TRBV7-9 to TRBJ2-3, with 10 nucleotides matching TRBD1. V was pared by 5 bases and J by 2 bases, with 7 bases of the junction left unmatched. The CDR3 extends over 16 amino acids. Germline loops: CDR1 SEHNR, CDR2 FQNEAQ (reference sequence). The CDR3 nucleotides are TGTGCCAGCAGCCTACGGACAGGGGGAGTCACAGATACGCAGTATTTT. This gives the protein CASSLRTGGVTDTQYF. The full variable domain, completed using reference TRBV7-9 and TRBJ2-3, is DTGVSQNPRHKITKRGQNVTFRCDPISEHNRLYWYRQTLGQGPEFLTYFQNEAQLEKSRLLSDRFSAERPKGSFSTLEIQRTEQGDSAMYLCASSLRTGGVTDTQYFGPGTRLTVL.

This clonotype was counted many times. V usage is TRBV27 and J usage is TRBJ2-5, with 8 bases that match TRBD2. CDR1 MNHEY and CDR2 SMNVEV come from the germline V gene (reference sequence). The CDR3 is 17 amino acids. J was trimmed by 6 bases and V by 3 bases; bases with no gene match: 15. The CDR3: CASSFLEAGGRVKTQYF. CDR3 in DNA: TGTGCCAGCAGTTTTCTTGAGGCGGGGGGTAGAGTGAAGACCCAGTACTTC.